The 24 T cell receptor beta chains below all came from one sample that was sequenced in a study of early T cells in non-severe SARS-CoV-2 infection. TCRdb reprocessed the 5' RACE reads via MiXCR and lists one record per CDR3 protein. Of 40,000 to 50,000 distinct CDR3 sequences detected, approximately 5.9% appear once; the ten largest clones hold 4.5% to 5.5%. Source: whole blood, taken at baseline. The receptors shown here come from an adult who was a healthcare worker with PCR-confirmed SARS-CoV-2 infection or an uninfected control (not recorded which).

As to this clonotype: A much more abundant neighbour one base away suggests this may be a read error. J is TRBJ2-7 and V is TRBV20-1; D unresolved. Germline V gene data show CDR1 as DFQATT and CDR2 as SNEGSKA (reference sequence). The length of the CDR3 is 11 residues. The CDR3 protein is CSARDQYEQNF. CDR3 coding DNA: TGCAGTGCTAGAGATCAATACGAGCAGAACTTC.

This clonotype was seen a few times. This chain uses TRBV2 with TRBJ2-5, with unresolved D. Germline loops: CDR1 SNHLY, CDR2 FYNNEI. V lost 1 base to trimming and J lost 5 bases, with 5 bases between them. This CDR3 region has 12 residues. The DNA of the CDR3 is TGTGCCAGCAGTGAAGTAGTGGAGACCCAGTACTTC. The encoded protein is CASSEVVETQYF.

The rearrangement links TRBV24-1 to TRBJ2-3; 9 bases fit TRBD1. V trimming: 3 bases; J trimming: 1 base; junction bases outside the gene matches: 4. The germline gives CDR1 KGHDR, CDR2 SFDVKD. The CDR3 is 16 residues long. The CDR3 here is CATSDPRTGGTDTQYF. The CDR3 DNA reads as TGTGCCACCAGTGATCCCCGGACAGGGGGCACAGATACGCAGTATTTT.

V and J are TRBV13 and TRBJ2-1; 11 positions agree with TRBD2. From germline, CDR1 is PRHDT and CDR2 FYEKMQ (reference sequence). V shed 3 bases and J 0 bases; nucleotides not matched to a gene: 4. The CDR3 contains 17 residues. The CDR3 sequence is CASSFVAGGSSYNEQFF. The CDR3 bases are TGTGCCAGCAGCTTTGTAGCGGGAGGGAGCTCCTACAATGAGCAGTTCTTC.

V and J are TRBV6-5 and TRBJ2-7, with D possibly matching TRBD2 (6 bases). The CDR3 loop spans 15 amino acids. Deletions cut 6 bases from V and 6 bases from J, with 21 bases between. Germline CDR1 and CDR2: MNHEY and SVGAGI. The CDR3 DNA reads TGTGCCAGCAGCAGACCGGGACTGTCCCTCCGCGAGCAGTACTTC. Translating it yields CASSRPGLSLREQYF.

This clonotype was counted a few times. The CDR3 DNA reads TGCAGCGTTGTAATTGGGGGCGCCAACACCGGGGAGCTGTTTTTT. Translation gives CSVVIGGANTGELFF. The V and J genes are TRBV29-1 and TRBJ2-2, with D tentatively TRBD1 (6 bases). With 4 bases removed from V and 2 bases from J, the gap between germline ends came to 14 bases. Germline V gene sequence: CDR1 SQVTM, CDR2 ANQGSEA. This CDR3 spans 15 amino acids.

This chain connects TRBV28 to TRBJ1-6; 9 positions match TRBD1. J lost 6 bases, V lost 3 bases, and 0 bases had no gene match. From germline, CDR1 is MDHEN and CDR2 SYDVKM. CDR3 length: 14 residues. CDR3 nucleotides: TGTGCCAGCAGTTTGGGACAGGGTAATTCACCCCTCCACTTT. Its protein product is CASSLGQGNSPLHF. Combining the CDR3 with reference TRBV28 and TRBJ1-6 gives the whole variable domain DVKVTQSSRYLVKRTGEKVFLECVQDMDHENMFWYRQDPGLGLRLIYFSYDVKMKEKGDIPEGYSVSREKKERFSLILESASTNQTSMYLCASSLGQGNSPLHFGNGTRLTVT.

The table lists this clonotype with many counts. The V call is TRBV7-9, the J call TRBJ1-5, with 7 nucleotides matching TRBD1. Trimming took 3 bases from V and 5 from J; bases not matched to a gene: 7. The CDR3 extends over 15 amino acids. The germline gives CDR1 SEHNR, CDR2 FQNEAQ (reference sequence). CDR3 DNA sequence: TGTGCCAGCAGCTTGGGACGACAGGGCGATCAGCCCCAGCATTTT. Its translation: CASSLGRQGDQPQHF.

This clonotype was counted many times. This rearrangement joins TRBV29-1 to TRBJ2-7; 10 bases fit TRBD1. Unmatched junction bases numbered 10, after V lost 6 bases and J lost 5 bases. Germline V lookup: CDR1 SQVTM, CDR2 ANQGSEA. This CDR3 has 14 amino acids. CDR3 sequence reads: CSVGRGTGANEQYF. The CDR3 nucleotides read TGCAGCGTCGGTCGAGGGACAGGGGCTAACGAGCAGTACTTC.

This clonotype was counted ten times or more. The chain combines TRBV2 with TRBJ1-5; possible D gene TRBD1, 6 bases. Germline V lookup: CDR1 SNHLY, CDR2 FYNNEI. V was clipped by 5 bases and J by 3 bases, with 8 bases between them. There are 13 residues in the CDR3. The CDR3: CASSTGSNQPQHF. CDR3 DNA: TGTGCCAGCAGTACAGGGTCCAATCAGCCCCAGCATTTT.

This clonotype was counted many times. The V call is TRBV20-1, the J call TRBJ2-3; 10 positions agree with TRBD2. The V segment lost 0 bases and the J segment 10 bases; nucleotides outside the gene matches: 10. The CDR3 covers 15 residues. Germline V gives CDR1 DFQATT, CDR2 SNEGSKA (reference sequence). CDR3 DNA: TGCAGTGCTAGAGATCGGCTAGCGGGGGCCCGGGCGCAGTATTTT. This translates into CSARDRLAGARAQYF.

This clonotype has just a few counts. The genes are TRBV7-2 and TRBJ1-3, with D unresolved. V shed 5 bases and J shed 8 bases, with 13 bases lying between them. Germline V gene sequence: CDR1 SGHTA, CDR2 FQGNSA. This CDR3 has 13 residues. The CDR3 DNA reads as TGTGCCAGCAGCCGCCAGCGAGGAGACACCATATATTTT. Its protein is CASSRQRGDTIYF.

V is TRBV28 and J is TRBJ2-7, with TRBD2 matching 7 bases. The CDR3 has 13 residues. The trim removed 8 bases at V and 4 bases at J, leaving 8 bases unmatched. Germline CDR1 and CDR2: MDHEN and SYDVKM. CDR3 sequence reads: CASLGLVRYEQYF. The CDR3 DNA reads TGTGCCAGCCTTGGACTAGTACGGTACGAGCAGTACTTC.

The table lists this clonotype with many counts. The V gene is TRBV10-3, the J gene TRBJ1-1; D unclear. V was shortened by 0 bases and J by 2 bases, with 10 bases between the two germline ends. Germline loops: CDR1 ENHRY, CDR2 SYGVKD. This CDR3 region has 15 residues. DNA for the CDR3: TGTGCCATCAGTGAGTCGAGGGCAGGCAACACTGAAGCTTTCTTT. Protein product: CAISESRAGNTEAFF.

Comments on this clonotype: A read error may be the cause here, since a much bigger clone is one base away. The rearrangement links TRBV29-1 to TRBJ2-2, with D maybe TRBD2 (6 bases). Germline CDR1 reads SQVTM; CDR2 reads ANQGSEA. The CDR3 is made up of 13 amino acids. CDR3 bases: TGCAGCGTTGGCGGGGATCAGATCGGGGAGCTGGTTTTT. Translating it yields CSVGGDQIGELVF.

In its sample, this clonotype was seen many times. The genes are TRBV11-2 and TRBJ2-5, with 10 bases aligning to TRBD1. The CDR3 spans 17 residues. Germline V gene sequence: CDR1 SGHAT, CDR2 FQNNGV. The ends lost 2 bases at V and 6 bases at J; junction bases unmatched: 12. The CDR3 region has the DNA TGTGCCAGCAGCTTATCTCGGGACAGGGGTAGGGGGAAGACCCAGTACTTC. It specifies CASSLSRDRGRGKTQYF.

This clonotype was seen a few times. V usage is TRBV7-9 and J usage is TRBJ2-1; TRBD2 matches 9 bases. Per germline, CDR1 SEHNR and CDR2 FQNEAQ (reference sequence). J lost 10 bases, V lost 1 base, and 14 bases had no gene match. The CDR3 has 17 amino acids. This CDR3 is CASSLGFGREGIGEQFF. The CDR3 nucleotides are TGTGCCAGCAGCTTAGGATTTGGGCGGGAGGGGATCGGAGAGCAGTTCTTC.

J is TRBJ2-2 and V is TRBV12-3 or TRBV12-4; TRBD1 is a possible D gene (5 bases). The CDR3 runs to 16 residues. V shed 5 bases and J shed 6 bases, with 19 bases lying between them. CDR3 coding DNA: TGTGCCAGCAGTATCACAGGTTTCCCCCTCCCCGGGGAGCTGTTTTTT. Translated: CASSITGFPLPGELFF.

The rearrangement joins TRBV6-5 to TRBJ2-6, with a tentative D call TRBD2 (5 bases). The germline V gene encodes CDR1 MNHEY and CDR2 SVGAGI. There are 11 residues in the CDR3. V was shortened by 2 bases and J by 14 bases, with 7 bases between the two germline ends. The CDR3 DNA is TGTGCCAGCAGTTACGCCGGGATCCTGACTTTC. It codes for CASSYAGILTF.

This clonotype was seen repeatedly, ten times or more. The chain has TRBV7-9 and TRBJ2-7, with TRBD2 identical over 7 bases. The CDR3 is made up of 16 amino acids. The germline gives CDR1 SEHNR, CDR2 FQNEAQ (reference sequence). V dropped 4 bases and J dropped 0; count of bases not matched to a gene: 9. CDR3 amino acids: CASSSGAGGSSYEQYF. CDR3 nucleotides: TGTGCCAGCAGCTCAGGCGCCGGGGGGAGCTCCTACGAGCAGTACTTC.

The CDR3 protein is CASSIGTGLTDTQYF. The CDR3, as DNA: TGTGCCAGCAGCATCGGGACAGGGCTCACAGATACGCAGTATTTT. The rearrangement uses TRBV5-5 and TRBJ2-3; 9 nucleotides line up with TRBD1. CDR1 and CDR2 from the germline V gene are SGHKS and YYEKEE (reference sequence). Trimming at V came to 4 bases and at J to 2 bases, leaving 5 bases not matched to a gene. This CDR3 has 15 residues.

Worth noting for this clonotype: Given a much more abundant clone one base away, this may be a read error. This chain connects TRBV30 to TRBJ1-1; D unresolved. The germline V gene has CDR1 GTSNPN and CDR2 SVGIG (reference sequence). Trimming stripped 6 bases from V and 4 bases from J, with 9 bases between. The CDR3 runs 11 residues. The CDR3 coding sequence is TGTGCCTGTCACTTCGTCACTGAAGCTTTCTTT. Protein sequence: CACHFVTEAFF.

This clonotype was seen many times. The chain uses TRBV6-5 and TRBJ1-1; D is ambiguous. With 0 bases removed from V and 1 base from J, the gap between germline ends came to 9 bases. CDR3 length: 15 amino acids. Germline values: CDR1 MNHEY, CDR2 SVGAGI. CDR3 sequence: CASSYSILENTEAFF. For the CDR3, the DNA is TGTGCCAGCAGTTACTCGATACTTGAGAACACTGAAGCTTTCTTT.

J is TRBJ1-5 and V is TRBV12-3 or TRBV12-4; possible D gene TRBD1, 5 bases. This CDR3 has 16 residues. Trimming pared 0 bases from V and 2 bases from J, leaving 11 bases between. CDR3 sequence (DNA): TGTGCCAGCAGTTTAGCCTTCGGGGGTCGCAATCAGCCCCAGCATTTT. Its protein is CASSLAFGGRNQPQHF.